One and the same sample provided the 14 T cell receptor beta chains below, sequenced in a study of CD8+ T cells in alopecia areata. Isolated RNA was reverse transcribed into cDNA used as the sequencing template. Sequencing was performed with immunoSEQ multiplex PCR; in TCRdb, only in-frame clones are kept and a portion is missing. The sample shows 150,000 or so clones, about 49% of them seen only once. Sequences were derived from CD8+ T cells sorted from blood, sampled at week 0. The receptors stem from a human donor with alopecia areata.

The rearrangement uses TRBV7-9 and TRBJ1-4; TRBD1 is a possible D gene (5 bases). Between the trimmed V and J ends, which lost 3 bases and 6 bases, there was a span of 14 bases. The CDR3 covers 15 residues. From germline, CDR1 is SEHNR and CDR2 FQNEAQ (reference sequence). The CDR3 is CASSFPGTSDEKLFF. The CDR3 nucleotides are TGTGCCAGCAGCTTCCCTGGGACGTCGGATGAAAAACTGTTTTTT.

The V gene is TRBV30, the J gene TRBJ1-2; D perhaps matches TRBD1 (5 bases). Germline CDR1 reads GTSNPN; CDR2 reads SVGIG (reference sequence). V was pared by 3 bases and J by 4 bases, with 21 bases between. CDR3 length: 16 amino acids. The CDR3 DNA reads TGTGCCTGGAGCTACGGGACTGGACCGAATGTCTATGGCTACACCTTC. This gives the protein CAWSYGTGPNVYGYTF.

V gene TRBV4-2 combines with J gene TRBJ2-3; D is possibly TRBD2 (6 bases). The CDR3 is 15 residues long. The V gene lost 0 bases and the J gene lost 0 bases, with 7 bases spanning the gap. Germline V gene data show CDR1 as LGHNA and CDR2 as YNFKEQ. CDR3 protein: CASSQERGSTDTQYF. As DNA, the CDR3 is TGTGCCAGCAGCCAAGAACGGGGGAGCACAGATACGCAGTATTTT.

The chain recombines TRBV27 with TRBJ2-5; possibly TRBD2 for D (6 bases). The CDR3 length is 15 residues. Per germline, CDR1 MNHEY and CDR2 SMNVEV (reference sequence). The germline V and J ends were trimmed by 5 bases and 1 base, with 14 bases remaining between them. The CDR3 DNA follows: TGTGCCAGCAGTAATTTAGCGGAGAGCCAAGAGACCCAGTACTTC. Encoded protein: CASSNLAESQETQYF.

The rearrangement uses TRBV29-1 and TRBJ2-1, with 8 bases that match TRBD1. From germline, CDR1 is SQVTM and CDR2 ANQGSEA. This CDR3 spans 15 amino acids. V was clipped by 5 bases and J by 9 bases; unmatched bases: 15. The CDR3 sequence: CSVPRDRRERGEQFF. The CDR3, as DNA: TGCAGCGTTCCCCGGGACAGGAGGGAGCGAGGTGAGCAGTTCTTC.

This chain connects TRBV5-4 to TRBJ1-5, with D maybe TRBD1 (5 bases). The V and J ends lost 3 bases and 6 bases respectively, with 16 bases between them. Germline V gene sequence: CDR1 SGHNT, CDR2 YYREEE (reference sequence). The CDR3 length is 15 residues. The CDR3 nucleotides read TGTGCCAGCAGCTCCGGGACTGGACAAGGTCAGCCCCAGCATTTT. Translating it yields CASSSGTGQGQPQHF.

This clone was seen only a few times. The rearrangement joins TRBV29-1 to TRBJ1-1; a weak D match, TRBD1 (6 bases). Trimming pared 4 bases from V and 1 base from J, leaving 10 bases between. The CDR3 is 13 residues long. Per the germline V gene, CDR1 is SQVTM and CDR2 is ANQGSEA. CDR3 DNA sequence: TGCAGCGTTGCTCGGGACACGAACACTGAAGCTTTCTTT. Translated, it gives CSVARDTNTEAFF.

This clone has only a few counts. The chain uses TRBV29-1 and TRBJ1-1; D is undetermined. V was clipped by 5 bases and J by 1 base, with 11 bases between them. CDR1 and CDR2 from the germline V gene are SQVTM and ANQGSEA. CDR3 length: 13 residues. CDR3 nucleotide sequence: TGCAGCGTTCTCTCCGGGGAGAACACTGAAGCTTTCTTT. Protein product: CSVLSGENTEAFF.

In its sample, this clone was seen a few times. The genes are TRBV29-1 and TRBJ1-1, with D unresolved. The ends were cut back, 2 bases at V and 1 base at J, with 5 bases in the middle. CDR1 SQVTM and CDR2 ANQGSEA come from the germline V gene. The CDR3 loop spans 12 amino acids. CDR3 in amino acids: CSVEPENTEAFF. CDR3 nucleotide sequence: TGCAGCGTTGAACCAGAGAACACTGAAGCTTTCTTT.

This clone was seen only a few times. The chain recombines TRBV5-1 with TRBJ1-6; D is unclear. Per germline, CDR1 SGHRS and CDR2 YFSETQ. The ends were cut back, 0 bases at V and 5 bases at J, with 9 bases in the middle. This CDR3 has 15 residues. The CDR3 spells CASSLDLADNSPLHF. The CDR3 DNA is TGCGCCAGCAGCTTGGATCTGGCGGATAATTCACCCCTCCACTTT. The whole variable domain, filled in from reference TRBV5-1 and TRBJ1-6, reads KAGVTQTPRYLIKTRGQQVTLSCSPISGHRSVSWYQQTPGQGLQFLFEYFSETQRNKGNFPGRFSGRQFSNSRSEMNVSTLELGDSALYLCASSLDLADNSPLHFGNGTRLTVT.

This chain uses TRBV5-6 with TRBJ2-5; D may be TRBD2 (6 bases). The CDR3 runs to 14 residues. Germline V gene data show CDR1 as SGHDT and CDR2 as YYEEEE. V lost 3 bases to trimming and J lost 3 bases, with 12 bases between them. The DNA of the CDR3 is TGTGCCAGCAGCTACGGCTGGGGGGAAGAGACCCAGTACTTC. Residues: CASSYGWGEETQYF.

The genes are TRBV5-4 and TRBJ2-1; 12 positions match TRBD2. CDR1 is SGHNT and CDR2 is YYREEE in the germline V gene (reference sequence). Trimming removed 0 bases from V and 7 bases from J; junction bases left unmatched: 5. This CDR3 has 16 residues. CDR3 sequence reads: CASSLELAGGKNEQFF. CDR3 nucleotide sequence: TGTGCCAGCAGCTTGGAACTAGCGGGGGGAAAAAATGAGCAGTTCTTC.

The chain recombines TRBV4-1 with TRBJ1-6, with D maybe TRBD1 (5 bases). V was shortened by 4 bases and J by 3 bases, with 13 bases between the two germline ends. Germline V gene data show CDR1 as MGHRA and CDR2 as YSYEKL. The CDR3 consists of 16 residues. The CDR3 loop reads CASSPQGVLYNSPLHF. CDR3 coding DNA: TGCGCCAGCAGCCCCCAAGGGGTTCTCTATAATTCACCCCTCCACTTT.

This sequence joins TRBV19 and TRBJ2-7, with TRBD1 matching 7 bases. Germline CDR1 LNHDA, CDR2 SQIVND (reference sequence). V lost 3 bases and J lost 5; bases outside the gene matches: 7. There are 14 residues in the CDR3. The CDR3 loop reads CASSIAGTAHEQYF. The CDR3, as DNA: TGTGCCAGTAGTATCGCCGGGACAGCCCACGAGCAGTACTTC.